The rows below give T cell receptor beta chains drawn from one sample of a study of molecular identifiers for immune sequencing clone quantification. Each CDR3 protein is one row after TCRdb ran MiXCR on the PCR reads. In the table there are about half a million distinct CDR3 sequences, approximately 25% of which are singletons. Sample: naive CD8+ T cells from blood, with Jurkat cell RNA spiked in. All receptors derive from a human donor in good health. Some libraries in this study had Jurkat cell RNA spiked in. CDR3s include the opening cysteine and the closing phenylalanine or tryptophan. The order of the fields is D gene, V gene, J gene, clone size, CDR3 DNA, CDR3 protein. The D gene is left open where the match is weak. Some rows mark clone size as missing; the rest say once, few, many or name a class of expanded clone.

NA	TRBV6-6	TRBJ1-1	few	TGTGCCAGCAGTTACTCGTTCGGGGACACTGAAGCTTTCTTT	CASSYSFGDTEAFF
NA	TRBV7-9	TRBJ1-5	many	TGTGCCAGCAGCTCCTTTCCCACTAGCAATCAGCCCCAGCATTTT	CASSSFPTSNQPQHF
NA	TRBV7-6	TRBJ2-5	many	TGTGCCAGCAGCTCAACGGACCAAGAGACCCAGTACTTC	CASSSTDQETQYF
TRBD2	TRBV2	TRBJ2-3	many	TGTGCCAGCAGTGAAGCGCTTCACGGACTAGCGGGGTACGCGCAGTATTTT	CASSEALHGLAGYAQYF
TRBD1	TRBV19	TRBJ1-5	few	TGTGCCAGTAGTACAGGGGGTGAGAGCAATCAGCCCCAGCATTTT	CASSTGGESNQPQHF
NA	TRBV4-2	TRBJ2-7	many	TGTGCCAGCAGTGCCCCACCCTCCTACGAGCAGTACTTC	CASSAPPSYEQYF
TRBD2	TRBV20-1	TRBJ2-7	few	TGCAGTGCTAGAGAACCGGGACTAGCGGGATTAAGTGCCCACGAGCAGTACTTC	CSAREPGLAGLSAHEQYF
NA	TRBV6-2/TRBV6-3	TRBJ1-1	many	TGTGCCAGCAGCCCTTCTACAGGGTATCTTAACACTGAAGCTTTCTTT	CASSPSTGYLNTEAFF
NA	TRBV13	TRBJ2-3	many	TGTGCCAGCAGCCTTCAGACTAGCCCAGGGGCCAGTACGCAGTATTTT	CASSLQTSPGASTQYF
NA	TRBV7-9	TRBJ2-7	NA	TGTGCCAGCAGCCCATACGGGGGAAACGGTTACGAGCAGTACTTC	CASSPYGGNGYEQYF
NA	TRBV5-6	TRBJ2-7	NA	TGTGCCAGCAGCCCCGTGGGCCCCTACAATGAGCAGTACTTC	CASSPVGPYNEQYF
NA	TRBV20-1	TRBJ2-7	few	TGCAGTGCTAGAGATCGGTACAGGGAGGACGAGCAGTACTTC	CSARDRYREDEQYF
NA	TRBV2	TRBJ2-7	few	TGTGCCAGCAGGTTTCTGGATTCCTACGAGCAGTACTTC	CASRFLDSYEQYF
NA	TRBV27	TRBJ2-7	NA	TGTGCCAGCAGCCCGACTGAACTCCTTTCCTACGAGCAGTACTTC	CASSPTELLSYEQYF